These 26 T cell receptor beta chains came from one sample sequenced in a study of monozygotic twins with inflammatory bowel disease. With the 5' RACE reads reprocessed, TCRdb shows one record per CDR3 protein and no DNA. The listing records around 450,000 distinct CDR3 sequences. The sequenced sample consisted of blood. These receptors were collected from a human donor with ulcerative colitis or Crohn's disease, or a healthy co-twin of an affected twin (not recorded which).

The V call is TRBV5-6, the J call TRBJ1-2. The CDR3 extends over 14 amino acids. The germline V gene has CDR1 SGHDT and CDR2 YYEEEE. CDR3 region: CASSLYLREDGYTF. Full variable domain (missing parts from reference TRBV5-6 and TRBJ1-2): DAGVTQSPTHLIKTRGQQVTLRCSPKSGHDTVSWYQQALGQGPQFIFQYYEEEERQRGNFPDRFSGHQFPNYSSELNVNALLLGDSALYLCASSLYLREDGYTFGSGTRLTVV.

The V call is TRBV5-6, the J call TRBJ2-1; the TCRdb D gene call, TRBD1, has no DNA to confirm it. Germline CDR1 SGHDT, CDR2 YYEEEE. CDR3 length: 17 residues. The CDR3 loop is CASRKAEDRDLSRRQFF. Full variable domain (rest looked up from reference TRBV5-6 and TRBJ2-1): DAGVTQSPTHLIKTRGQQVTLRCSPKSGHDTVSWYQQALGQGPQFIFQYYEEEERQRGNFPDRFSGHQFPNYSSELNVNALLLGDSALYLCASRKAEDRDLSRRQFFGPGTRLTVL.

This chain connects TRBV5-1 to TRBJ2-1; TCRdb outputs TRBD1, but without DNA this stays unchecked. The length of the CDR3 is 16 residues. The germline V gene has CDR1 SGHRS and CDR2 YFSETQ. CDR3 amino acids: CASSSQVGTARNEQFF.

The V call is TRBV28, the J call TRBJ2-7; TCRdb names TRBD1, which stays unverified in the absence of DNA. This CDR3 contains 15 residues. Per the germline V gene, CDR1 is MDHEN and CDR2 is SYDVKM. The CDR3 spells CASTLRGAASYEQYF.

V usage is TRBV28 and J usage is TRBJ1-1. The CDR3 is made up of 12 amino acids. Germline V CDR1 and CDR2: MDHEN, SYDVKM. The CDR3 loop reads CASRPENTEAFF.

The chain employs TRBV6-2 or TRBV6-3 and TRBJ2-1; TCRdb designates TRBD1, a call that cannot be tested without DNA. The CDR3 covers 14 residues. Per germline, CDR1 MNHEY and CDR2 SVGEGT. The CDR3 here is CASSPGQRVNEQFF.

The chain links TRBV3-1 to TRBJ2-1; TCRdb's D call, TRBD2, is unchecked because there is no DNA. Germline V gives CDR1 LGHDT, CDR2 YNNKEL (reference sequence). The CDR3 is made up of 21 amino acids. The CDR3 sequence is CASSRRLRLAGVPSSYNEQFF.

The chain joins TRBV30 to TRBJ1-2; TCRdb calls TRBD1, which cannot be checked without DNA. CDR3 length: 13 amino acids. Germline CDR1 and CDR2: GTSNPN and SVGIG (reference sequence). The CDR3 loop is CAWSLTGAYGYTF.

The genes are TRBV7-2 and TRBJ2-1; TCRdb selects TRBD1, and the lack of DNA leaves this call unchecked. Per germline, CDR1 SGHTA and CDR2 FQGNSA. CDR3 length: 17 amino acids. This chain's CDR3 is CASSLSPQGSSYNEQFF.

The chain links TRBV12-3 or TRBV12-4 to TRBJ2-7; without DNA, the TCRdb call of TRBD1 cannot be checked. The CDR3 runs to 15 residues. The chain's CDR3 is CASRLQGARPNEQYF.

The chain combines TRBV29-1 with TRBJ2-5; without DNA, the TCRdb call of TRBD2 cannot be checked. CDR1 and CDR2 (germline): SQVTM, ANQGSEA. There are 14 residues in the CDR3. This CDR3 reads CSAPTSGGQETQYF. The variable domain in full, completed from reference TRBV29-1 and TRBJ2-5, reads SAVISQKPSRDICQRGTSLTIQCQVDSQVTMMFWYRQQPGQSLTLIATANQGSEATYESGFVIDKFPISRPNLTFSTLTVSNMSPEDSSIYLCSAPTSGGQETQYFGPGTRLLVL.

The chain couples TRBV25-1 to TRBJ2-1; there is no DNA to check the TCRdb D call of TRBD1. The CDR3 runs 15 residues. CDR1 is MGHDK and CDR2 is SYGVNS in the germline V gene. CDR3 protein: CASSELGTGINEQFF.

This chain joins TRBV21-1 and TRBJ2-6. TRBV21-1 is reported as a pseudogene. The CDR3 has 15 amino acids. The CDR3 here is CASSKGHDGANVLTF.

The CDR3 loop reads CASSLAGQGTETQYF. This rearrangement joins TRBV5-6 to TRBJ2-5; TCRdb returns TRBD1, unconfirmable since there is no DNA. CDR1 is SGHDT and CDR2 is YYEEEE in the germline V gene. The CDR3 is 15 amino acids. Based on the CDR3 plus reference TRBV5-6 and TRBJ2-5, the full variable domain is DAGVTQSPTHLIKTRGQQVTLRCSPKSGHDTVSWYQQALGQGPQFIFQYYEEEERQRGNFPDRFSGHQFPNYSSELNVNALLLGDSALYLCASSLAGQGTETQYFGPGTRLLVL.

The CDR3 sequence: CASSLRRGEDTQYF. The V call is TRBV7-2, the J call TRBJ2-3; TCRdb returns TRBD1, unconfirmable since there is no DNA. The germline CDR1 and CDR2 sequences are SGHTA and FQGNSA. The CDR3 is 14 amino acids.

The chain joins TRBV20-1 to TRBJ2-3; TCRdb's assignment of TRBD2 cannot be checked, as there is no DNA. The CDR3 loop spans 14 amino acids. Germline values: CDR1 DFQATT, CDR2 SNEGSKA (reference sequence). CDR3 region: CSAQSGGSTDTQYF.

The rearrangement links TRBV4-2 to TRBJ2-3; TCRdb names TRBD2, which stays unverified in the absence of DNA. Germline CDR1 is LGHNA and CDR2 is YNFKEQ. The CDR3 is 16 residues long. The CDR3 protein is CASSQDLAGLTDTQYF.

The rearrangement joins TRBV30 to TRBJ1-2; TCRdb selects TRBD1, and the lack of DNA leaves this call unchecked. The CDR3 contains 12 residues. The germline V gene has CDR1 GTSNPN and CDR2 SVGIG (reference sequence). This CDR3 reads CAWTSPGYGYTF.

This rearrangement joins TRBV5-1 to TRBJ2-2; the TCRdb call, TRBD2, lacks DNA for checking. This CDR3 has 14 amino acids. Germline CDR1 SGHRS, CDR2 YFSETQ. CDR3 in amino acids: CASSDSGGAGELFF. Drawing the rest from reference TRBV5-1 and TRBJ2-2, the complete variable domain is KAGVTQTPRYLIKTRGQQVTLSCSPISGHRSVSWYQQTPGQGLQFLFEYFSETQRNKGNFPGRFSGRQFSNSRSEMNVSTLELGDSALYLCASSDSGGAGELFFGEGSRLTVL.

The CDR3 is CASSELGRTDTQYF. The chain uses TRBV6-1 and TRBJ2-3; TCRdb lists TRBD1, though no DNA is available to test this call. Germline V gene lookup returns CDR1 MNHNS and CDR2 SASEGT. The CDR3 is 14 amino acids.

This sequence joins TRBV7-2 and TRBJ2-7; TCRdb designates TRBD2, a call that cannot be tested without DNA. There are 15 residues in the CDR3. Germline values: CDR1 SGHTA, CDR2 FQGNSA. CDR3 in amino acids: CASSLSLGIEGEQYF.

The chain couples TRBV5-1 to TRBJ1-2; TCRdb's D gene call, TRBD1, goes unchecked for lack of DNA. CDR1 and CDR2 (germline): SGHRS, YFSETQ. This CDR3 contains 14 residues. CDR3 sequence reads: CASSWGQGNYGYTF.

V is TRBV29-1 and J is TRBJ1-1; TCRdb outputs TRBD1, but without DNA this stays unchecked. In germline, CDR1 is SQVTM, CDR2 ANQGSEA. The CDR3 sequence is 16 residues long. The CDR3 sequence: CSVEGIVRDRSRGAFF.

CDR3 protein: CASTVGQNTDTQYF. V is TRBV10-2 and J is TRBJ2-3; TCRdb calls TRBD1, which cannot be checked without DNA. This CDR3 contains 14 residues. Germline V gene data show CDR1 as WSHSY and CDR2 as SAAADI.

The J gene is TRBJ2-1, the V gene TRBV6-2 or TRBV6-3; the D call of TRBD2 rests on TCRdb alone, since no DNA is present to check it. This CDR3 contains 15 residues. The germline CDR1 and CDR2 sequences are MNHEY and SVGEGT. The CDR3 reads CASKALGLAGTEQFF.

The chain uses TRBV5-1 and TRBJ2-7; the D gene TCRdb calls, TRBD1, cannot be checked with no DNA. Germline CDR1 reads SGHRS; CDR2 reads YFSETQ. The CDR3 length is 12 residues. The CDR3 sequence is CASSFRGGEQYF.